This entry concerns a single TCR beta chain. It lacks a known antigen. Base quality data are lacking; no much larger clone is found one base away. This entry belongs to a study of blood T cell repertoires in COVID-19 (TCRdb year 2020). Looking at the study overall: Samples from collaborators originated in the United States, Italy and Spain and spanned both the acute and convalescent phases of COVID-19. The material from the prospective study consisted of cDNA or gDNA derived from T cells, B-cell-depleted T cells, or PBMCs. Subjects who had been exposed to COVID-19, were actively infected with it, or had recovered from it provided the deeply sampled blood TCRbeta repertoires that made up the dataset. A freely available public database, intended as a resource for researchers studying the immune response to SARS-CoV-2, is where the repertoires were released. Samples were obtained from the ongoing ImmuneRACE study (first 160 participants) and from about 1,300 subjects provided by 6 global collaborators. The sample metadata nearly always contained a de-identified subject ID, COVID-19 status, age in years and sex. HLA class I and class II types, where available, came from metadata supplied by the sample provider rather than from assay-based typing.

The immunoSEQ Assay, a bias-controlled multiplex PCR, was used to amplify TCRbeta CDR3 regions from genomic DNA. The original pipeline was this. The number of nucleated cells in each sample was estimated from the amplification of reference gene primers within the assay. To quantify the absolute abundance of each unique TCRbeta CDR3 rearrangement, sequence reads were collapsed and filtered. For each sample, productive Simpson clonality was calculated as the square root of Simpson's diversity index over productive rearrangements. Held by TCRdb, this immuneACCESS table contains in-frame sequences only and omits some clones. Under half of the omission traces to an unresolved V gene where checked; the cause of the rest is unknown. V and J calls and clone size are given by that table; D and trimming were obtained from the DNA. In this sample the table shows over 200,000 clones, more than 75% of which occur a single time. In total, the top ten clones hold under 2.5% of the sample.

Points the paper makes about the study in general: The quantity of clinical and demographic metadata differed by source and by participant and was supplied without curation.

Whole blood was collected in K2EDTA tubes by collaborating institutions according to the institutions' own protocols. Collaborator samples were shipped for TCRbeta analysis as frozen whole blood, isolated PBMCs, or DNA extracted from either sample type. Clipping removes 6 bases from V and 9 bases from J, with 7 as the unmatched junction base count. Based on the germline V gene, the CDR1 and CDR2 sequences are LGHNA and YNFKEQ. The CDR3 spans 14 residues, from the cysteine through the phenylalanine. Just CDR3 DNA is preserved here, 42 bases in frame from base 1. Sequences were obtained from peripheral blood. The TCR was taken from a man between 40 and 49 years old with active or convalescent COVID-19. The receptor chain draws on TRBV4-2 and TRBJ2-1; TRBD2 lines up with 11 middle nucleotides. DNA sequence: TGTGCCAGCAGTCCAACTAGCGGGGGTAGTGAGCAGTTCTTC. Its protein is CASSPTSGGSEQFF.